A single TCR beta chain is shown here with its context. TCRdb passed the RT-PCR reads through MiXCR, listing each CDR3 protein once. The sample includes about 960,000 distinct CDR3 sequences, more than 15% of them seen just once. This specimen belongs to a study of patients and donors after allogeneic stem cell transplantation. The sample consisted of blood, either unsorted or a sorted T cell fraction (not recorded which). This sequence originates from a human donor who was either an allogeneic HSCT recipient or a stem cell or donor lymphocyte infusion donor (not recorded which). It is not recorded whose cells these are; they may come from a transplant donor.

The DNA for the CDR3 is TGTGCCAGCAGCAAAGGCGTAGGGCAGGATGGCTACACCTTC. As protein: CASSKGVGQDGYTF. The chain is built from TRBV21-1 and TRBJ1-2. TRBV21-1 is recorded as a pseudogene. The CDR3 runs 14 residues.